Listed here is a single TCR beta chain. This entry comes from a study of blood T cell repertoires in COVID-19. Germline V CDR1 and CDR2: LNHDA, SQIVND (reference sequence). Losses at the gene ends were 6 bases for V and 4 bases for J; bases not matched to a gene: 6. This CDR3 has 15 amino acids. This table comes from immunoSEQ multiplex PCR, and its TCRdb copy is limited to in-frame clones, with some not included. Of 24,000 or so clones in the sample, roughly 88% were seen once. The J gene is TRBJ1-5, the V gene TRBV19; TRBD1 agrees at 10 bases. This TCR was sampled from a woman of 80 years or more with active or convalescent COVID-19. The source material was peripheral blood. The DNA for the CDR3 is TGTGCCAGTAGCCTGACAGGGGGCGGAAATCAGCCCCAGCATTTT. Amino acids: CASSLTGGGNQPQHF.